This is a list of T cell receptor beta chains from one sample in a study of beta chain features in type 1 diabetes. Sequenced by immunoSEQ multiplex PCR; TCRdb stores in-frame clones only, minus some. Among some 660,000 clones listed, about 14% were seen once. Sequenced sample: naive CD4+ T cells from blood. The receptors were sampled from a young man with type 1 diabetes. CDR3s include the opening cysteine and the closing phenylalanine or tryptophan. The order of the fields is clone size, J gene, V gene, CDR3 length, D gene, CDR3 protein, CDR3 DNA. The D gene is left open where the match is weak. Part of the rows lack a size; the others show once, few, many or a class for expanded clones.

>NA|TRBJ2-7|TRBV29-1|11|NA
CSVGETYEQYF
TGCAGCGTTGGAGAAACCTACGAGCAGTACTTC
>NA|TRBJ1-1|TRBV9|13|NA
CASSVSGLTEAFF
TGTGCCAGCAGCGTATCAGGCCTGACTGAAGCTTTCTTT
>few|TRBJ2-3|TRBV25-1|14|TRBD2
CASSESGGTDTQYF
TGTGCCAGCAGTGAATCGGGGGGTACAGATACGCAGTATTTT
>NA|TRBJ1-1|TRBV27|15|TRBD1
CASSFYRGGNTEAFF
TGTGCCAGCAGTTTCTACAGGGGGGGGAACACTGAAGCTTTCTTT
>NA|TRBJ2-1|TRBV19|12|NA
CASSPLADEQFF
TGTGCCAGTAGCCCACTAGCCGATGAGCAGTTCTTC
>NA|TRBJ1-1|TRBV18|15|NA
CASSPYSLTNTEAFF
TGTGCCAGCTCACCCTATTCGCTCACGAACACTGAAGCTTTCTTT
>few|TRBJ2-1|TRBV5-1|15|NA
CASSLAVTSSNEQFF
TGCGCCAGCAGCTTGGCCGTGACTAGTTCCAATGAGCAGTTCTTC
>few|TRBJ1-4|TRBV4-1|17|NA
CASSQEGTATTNEKLFF
TGCGCCAGCAGCCAAGAGGGGACGGCGACAACTAATGAAAAACTGTTTTTT
>few|TRBJ2-7|TRBV5-1|15|TRBD1
CASSLGGQGSGEQYF
TGCGCCAGCAGCTTGGGTGGACAGGGGTCGGGGGAGCAGTACTTC
>NA|TRBJ2-5|TRBV10-3|13|NA
CAISRDFQETQYF
TGTGCCATCAGCCGGGACTTTCAAGAGACCCAGTACTTC
>few|TRBJ2-1|TRBV5-4|14|NA
CASSPLTSYNEQFF
TGTGCCAGCAGCCCCTTAACCTCCTACAATGAGCAGTTCTTC
>NA|TRBJ2-3|TRBV4-3|15|NA
CASSQFSKGDGTQYF
TGCGCCAGCAGCCAATTTTCTAAAGGGGACGGTACGCAGTATTTT
>few|TRBJ2-3|TRBV5-4|15|NA
CASSSRLDSTDTQYF
TGTGCCAGCAGCTCCAGACTAGATAGCACAGATACGCAGTATTTT
>NA|TRBJ2-2|TRBV9|18|TRBD2
CASSVLGLAGFGTGELFF
TGTGCCAGCAGCGTCTTGGGACTAGCGGGCTTCGGCACCGGGGAGCTGTTTTTT
>NA|TRBJ2-5|TRBV4-2|16|NA
CASSHGRGGAPGTQYF
TGTGCCAGCAGCCATGGACGGGGCGGGGCCCCGGGGACCCAGTACTTC
>few|TRBJ2-2|TRBV5-1|15|NA
CASSLRQTYTGELFF
TGCGCCAGCAGCTTGCGCCAGACATATACCGGGGAGCTGTTTTTT
>NA|TRBJ2-7|TRBV5-1|15|TRBD2
CASSLAGLAGDEQYF
TGCGCCAGCAGCCTAGCCGGACTAGCGGGAGACGAGCAGTACTTC
>few|TRBJ2-1|TRBV5-1|15|NA
CASSLRQGSYNEQFF
TGCGCCAGCAGCTTGCGGCAGGGGTCATACAATGAGCAGTTCTTC
>NA|TRBJ2-2|TRBV25-1|16|NA
CASASRDTANTGELFF
TGTGCCAGCGCCTCCCGGGACACCGCGAACACCGGGGAGCTGTTTTTT
>few|TRBJ1-2|TRBV29-1|12|TRBD1
CSVLGQGNGYTF
TGCAGCGTTCTGGGACAGGGCAATGGCTACACCTTC
>NA|TRBJ2-7|TRBV5-6|18|TRBD2
CASSLSPFSREGRYEQYF
TGTGCCAGCAGCTTGTCACCCTTCTCAAGGGAGGGCCGATACGAGCAGTACTTC
>NA|TRBJ1-2|TRBV6-5|13|NA
CASSSDGVYGYTF
TGTGCCAGCAGTTCGGACGGAGTCTATGGCTACACCTTC
>few|TRBJ1-2|TRBV20-1|11|NA
CSAHRVSGYTF
TGCAGTGCTCACAGGGTTAGCGGCTACACCTTC
>NA|TRBJ2-1|TRBV6-5|16|TRBD2
CASSYSRLAGPEEQFF
TGTGCCAGCAGTTACTCGAGGCTAGCGGGGCCTGAGGAGCAGTTCTTC
>NA|TRBJ1-5|TRBV6-1|13|NA
CASIETVNQPQHF
TGTGCCAGCATCGAGACAGTCAATCAGCCCCAGCATTTT
>NA|TRBJ1-2|TRBV14|15|NA
CASSPRTGPGYGYTF
TGTGCCAGCAGCCCCCGGACGGGGCCAGGCTATGGCTACACCTTC
>NA|TRBJ1-1|TRBV7-2|16|TRBD1
CASSIGQGVRNTEAFF
TGTGCCAGCAGCATAGGACAGGGGGTTCGGAACACTGAAGCTTTCTTT
>NA|TRBJ1-5|TRBV6-5|15|NA
CASSYRGTSDQPQHF
TGTGCCAGCAGTTACAGGGGGACCTCTGATCAGCCCCAGCATTTT
>NA|TRBJ2-1|TRBV5-4|12|NA
CASSSQGGEQFF
TGTGCCAGCAGCTCTCAGGGCGGTGAGCAGTTCTTC
>few|TRBJ1-4|TRBV28|14|NA
CASSLVGEGEKLFF
TGTGCCAGCAGTCTGGTCGGGGAAGGAGAAAAACTGTTTTTT
>few|TRBJ2-3|TRBV7-9|14|NA
CASSQRTGTDTQYF
TGTGCCAGCAGCCAACGCACAGGGACAGATACGCAGTATTTT
>NA|TRBJ2-1|TRBV11-2|15|TRBD1
CASSTQTGGYNEQFF
TGTGCCAGCAGCACCCAGACAGGGGGCTACAATGAGCAGTTCTTC
>NA|TRBJ2-7|TRBV5-1|14|NA
CASSLGGTSYEQYF
TGCGCCAGCAGCTTGGGAGGAACTTCCTACGAGCAGTACTTC
>NA|TRBJ1-2|TRBV30|16|NA
CAWSAQRTGTSYGYTF
TGTGCCTGGAGTGCCCAAAGGACGGGCACTTCCTATGGCTACACCTTC
>NA|TRBJ2-2|TRBV5-4|19|TRBD2
CASSTAEGLAGGGGGELFF
TGTGCCAGCAGCACCGCCGAGGGACTAGCGGGAGGAGGTGGCGGGGAGCTGTTTTTT
>NA|TRBJ1-6|TRBV7-9|15|NA
CASSLLGGVDSPLHF
TGTGCCAGCAGCTTATTGGGCGGGGTTGATTCACCCCTCCACTTT
>NA|TRBJ1-5|TRBV2|15|NA
CASSESPGPSQPQHF
TGTGCCAGCAGTGAATCACCGGGTCCGAGTCAGCCCCAGCATTTT
>NA|TRBJ2-7|TRBV9|13|NA
CASSEGLAHEQYF
TGTGCCAGCAGCGAGGGCTTGGCACACGAGCAGTACTTC
>NA|TRBJ1-4|TRBV2|14|NA
CASSAGTSNEKLFF
TGTGCCAGCAGTGCGGGGACTTCTAATGAAAAACTGTTTTTT
>NA|TRBJ2-7|TRBV4-1|14|NA
CASSQTGQRYEQYF
TGCGCCAGCAGCCAAACGGGGCAGCGCTACGAGCAGTACTTC
>few|TRBJ1-1|TRBV2|13|NA
CAGRGVQTHKAFF
TGTGCCGGAAGGGGTGTCCAGACTCATAAAGCTTTCTTT
>few|TRBJ2-7|TRBV30|14|TRBD1
CAWTEDRSSYEQYF
TGTGCCTGGACTGAGGACAGGTCCTCCTACGAGCAGTACTTC
>NA|TRBJ2-2|TRBV4-3|16|NA
CASSQGQLTNTGELFF
TGCGCCAGCAGCCAAGGACAGTTGACGAACACCGGGGAGCTGTTTTTT
>few|TRBJ2-5|TRBV29-1|13|NA
CSVERGRQETQYF
TGCAGCGTTGAGCGGGGGCGACAAGAGACCCAGTACTTC
>few|TRBJ2-1|TRBV28|11|NA
CASTQYNEQFF
TGTGCCAGCACCCAATACAATGAGCAGTTCTTC
>NA|TRBJ1-5|TRBV2|13|NA
CASTVDRRGPQHF
TGTGCCAGCACTGTGGACCGCCGGGGGCCCCAGCATTTT